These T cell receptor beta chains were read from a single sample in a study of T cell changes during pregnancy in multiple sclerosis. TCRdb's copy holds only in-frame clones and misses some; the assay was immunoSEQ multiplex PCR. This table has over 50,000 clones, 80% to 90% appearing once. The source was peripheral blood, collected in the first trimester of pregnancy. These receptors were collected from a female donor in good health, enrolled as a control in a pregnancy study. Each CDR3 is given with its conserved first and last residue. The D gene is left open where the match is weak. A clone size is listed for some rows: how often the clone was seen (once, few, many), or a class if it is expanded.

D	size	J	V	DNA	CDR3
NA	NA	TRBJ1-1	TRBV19	TGTGCCACCCACCGGGACACCTGGGGGACTGAAGCTTTCTTT	CATHRDTWGTEAFF
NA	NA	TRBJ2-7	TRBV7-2	TGTGCCAGCAGCTTAGCGCGGGGCCCCGAGCAGTACTTC	CASSLARGPEQYF
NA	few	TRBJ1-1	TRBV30	TGTGCCTGGAACGGACAGCGTGAAGCTTTCTTT	CAWNGQREAFF
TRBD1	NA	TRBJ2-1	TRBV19	TGTGCCAGTAGTATACTGGGGCAGGGGGCGAATGAGCAGTTCTTC	CASSILGQGANEQFF
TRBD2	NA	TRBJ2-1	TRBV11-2	TGTGCCAGCAGCTTAGAGCCAGCGGGGGGGGCCGCAGGTCAGTTCTTC	CASSLEPAGGAAGQFF
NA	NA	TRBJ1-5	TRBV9	TGTGCCAGCAGCGTCGGTAGCAATCAGCCCCAGCATTTT	CASSVGSNQPQHF
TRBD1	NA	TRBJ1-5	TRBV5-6	TGTGCCAGCAGCGCAACAGGGGGCCCACCGGCCCAGCATTTT	CASSATGGPPAQHF
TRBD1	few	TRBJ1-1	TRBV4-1	TGCGCCAGCAGCCAAGATTCAACACAGGGGTGGACTGAAGCTTTCTTT	CASSQDSTQGWTEAFF
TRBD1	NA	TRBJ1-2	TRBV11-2	TGTGCCAGCAGCTCCATTCGGGGGACAGACGCGGACTACACCTTC	CASSSIRGTDADYTF
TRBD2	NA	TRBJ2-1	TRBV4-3	TGCGCCAGCAGCCAAGAAGTAAGGACTAGTATTCAGTTCTTC	CASSQEVRTSIQFF
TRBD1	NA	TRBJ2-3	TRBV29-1	TGCAGCGGGACAGGGAGCACAGATACGCAGTATTTT	CSGTGSTDTQYF
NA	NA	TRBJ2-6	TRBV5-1	TGCGCCAGCAGCTTGGCCACGGGGAACTCTGGGGCCAACGTCCTGACTTTC	CASSLATGNSGANVLTF
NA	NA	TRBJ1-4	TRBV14	TGTGCCAGCAGCCAAGTGAGGGATGAAAAACTGTTTTTT	CASSQVRDEKLFF
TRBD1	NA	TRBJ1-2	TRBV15	TGTGCCACCAGCATACCACAGGGGGCGGGAGGCTACACCTTC	CATSIPQGAGGYTF
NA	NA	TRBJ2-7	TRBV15	TGTGCCACCAGCAGAGAACCCCCTGGAGGGTACGAGCAGTACTTC	CATSREPPGGYEQYF
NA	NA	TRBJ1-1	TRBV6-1	TGTGCCGCTGTAGATGCCTTTCGGGGCACTGAAGCTTTCTTT	CAAVDAFRGTEAFF
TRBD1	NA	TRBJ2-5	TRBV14	TGTGCCAGCAGCCAAGATTCATCAAACAGGGGATGGGAGACCCAGTACTTC	CASSQDSSNRGWETQYF
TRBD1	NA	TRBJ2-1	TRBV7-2	TGTGCCAGCAGCGAGACGACAGGGGTGGTCCACAATGAGCAGTTCTTC	CASSETTGVVHNEQFF
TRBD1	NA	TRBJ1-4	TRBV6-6	TGTGCCAGCAGTTCATCCGGGACAGTTAATGAAAAACTGTTTTTT	CASSSSGTVNEKLFF
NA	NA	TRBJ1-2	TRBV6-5	TGTGCCAGCAGCTTACAGCCTCCCTATGGCTACACCTTC	CASSLQPPYGYTF
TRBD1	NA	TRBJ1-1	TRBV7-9	TGTGCCAGCAGCGCCAGGGACAGGGCGGGGACTGAAGCTTTCTTT	CASSARDRAGTEAFF
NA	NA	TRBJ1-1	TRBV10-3	TGTGCCATCAGTAACATGGGACTCCTCAACACTGAAGCTTTCTTT	CAISNMGLLNTEAFF
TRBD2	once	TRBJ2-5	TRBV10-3	TGTGCCATCAGTGAGGGGGGACCGGGGGGAGAGACCCAGTACTTC	CAISEGGPGGETQYF
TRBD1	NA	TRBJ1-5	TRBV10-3	TGTGCCATCAGTGAGACGGGGACAGAACGCTCGGGGATAAATCAGCCCCAGCATTTT	CAISETGTERSGINQPQHF
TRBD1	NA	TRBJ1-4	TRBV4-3	TGCGCCAGCAGCAACGGACAGGGTCCAACTAATGAAAAACTGTTTTTT	CASSNGQGPTNEKLFF
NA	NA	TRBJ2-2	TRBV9	TGTGCCAGCAGCGCCCATTCCGGTGCCACCGGGGAGCTGTTTTTT	CASSAHSGATGELFF
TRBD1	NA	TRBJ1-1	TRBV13	TGTGCCAGCAGCCCAGCGACAGGGGGGTTGAACACTGAAGCTTTCTTT	CASSPATGGLNTEAFF
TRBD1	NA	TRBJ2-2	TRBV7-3	TGTGCCAGCAGCTTACGGGACAGGGGGATTAACACCGGGGAGCTGTTTTTT	CASSLRDRGINTGELFF
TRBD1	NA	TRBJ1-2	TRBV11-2	TGTGCCAGCAGCCACGGGACAGGGGGCTGGTACACCTTC	CASSHGTGGWYTF
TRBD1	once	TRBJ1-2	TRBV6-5	TGTGCCAGCAGTTCAGCGGGACAGGGGTTAGGTGGCTACACCTTC	CASSSAGQGLGGYTF
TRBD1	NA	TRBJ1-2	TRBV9	TGTGCCAGCAGCGCCGGACAGGGGAACTATGGCTACACCTTC	CASSAGQGNYGYTF
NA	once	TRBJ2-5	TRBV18	TGTGCCAGCTCACCTCTCCCGGGAGAGACCCAGTACTTC	CASSPLPGETQYF
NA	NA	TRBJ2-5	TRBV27	TGTGCCAGCAGGGACACGGCGGGGTGGGAGACCCAGTACTTC	CASRDTAGWETQYF
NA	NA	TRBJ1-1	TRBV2	TGTGCCAGCAGCGCCTTATGGGGCAACACTGAAGCTTTCTTT	CASSALWGNTEAFF
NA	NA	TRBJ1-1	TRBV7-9	TGTGCCAGCAGCTCGACCTCCGGGATCCGGTCTGAAGCTTTCTTT	CASSSTSGIRSEAFF
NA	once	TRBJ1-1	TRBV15	TGTGCCACCAGCGGTTTATGGAGACGGAGAGCTTTCTTT	CATSGLWRRRAFF
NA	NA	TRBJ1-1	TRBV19	TGTGCCAGTAGGACAACAGGTACCGGCACTGAAGCTTTCTTT	CASRTTGTGTEAFF
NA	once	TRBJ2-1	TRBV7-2	TGTGCCAGCAGCTTAGAGGGGCTGACCTACAATGAGCAGTTCTTC	CASSLEGLTYNEQFF
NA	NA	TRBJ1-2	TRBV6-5	TGTGCCAGCAGGGTACCAGGGGCCTATGGCTACACCTTC	CASRVPGAYGYTF
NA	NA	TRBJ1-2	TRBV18	TGTGCCAGCTCACCAAACATACTGACAGATTATGGCTACACCTTC	CASSPNILTDYGYTF
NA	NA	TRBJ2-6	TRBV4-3	TGCGCCAGCAGCCAAGGACACAGCTCTGGGGCCAACGTCCTGACTTTC	CASSQGHSSGANVLTF
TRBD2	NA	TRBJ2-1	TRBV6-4	TGTGCCAGCAGTGTTAGTAGCGGGGCCTACAATGAGCAGTTCTTC	CASSVSSGAYNEQFF
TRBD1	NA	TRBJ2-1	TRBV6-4	TGTGCCAGCGCGCCGGGACAGGGGAGTGATGAGCAGTTCTTC	CASAPGQGSDEQFF
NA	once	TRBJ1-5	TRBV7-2	TGTGCCAGCAGCAACCCAGGGCTCAATCAGCCCCAGCATTTT	CASSNPGLNQPQHF
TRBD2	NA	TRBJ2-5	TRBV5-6	TGTGCCAGCAGCTCGTTATTGCTCGGGACTAGCGAAGAGACCCAGTACTTC	CASSSLLLGTSEETQYF
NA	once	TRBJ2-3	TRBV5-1	TGCGCCAGCAGCGAGCAGGGTCGTTCTAGCACAGATACGCAGTATTTT	CASSEQGRSSTDTQYF
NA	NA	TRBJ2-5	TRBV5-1	TGCGCCAGCAGCTATGCGCCCCGAGAGACCCAGTACTTC	CASSYAPRETQYF
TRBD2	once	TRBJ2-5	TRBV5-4	TGTGCCAGCAGCTTGAAGGGCGGGGGGTTTCGGGAGACCCAGTACTTC	CASSLKGGGFRETQYF
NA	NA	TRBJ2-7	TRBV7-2	TGTGCCAGCAGCCCCGAGCTGAGGGTTACCGACGAGCAGTACTTC	CASSPELRVTDEQYF
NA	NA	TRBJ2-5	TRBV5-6	TGTGCCAGCAGCTTCCCACAAGAGACCCAGTACTTC	CASSFPQETQYF
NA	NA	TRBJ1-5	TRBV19	TGTGCCAGTAAAGAAGGAGGCCACAATCAGCCCCAGCATTTT	CASKEGGHNQPQHF
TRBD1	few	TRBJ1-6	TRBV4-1	TGCGCCAGCAGCCAAGATACCGGGACAGGGAGATCACCCCTCCACTTT	CASSQDTGTGRSPLHF
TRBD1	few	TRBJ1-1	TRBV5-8	TGTGCCAGCAACCTACAGGGGGACACTGAAGCTTTCTTT	CASNLQGDTEAFF
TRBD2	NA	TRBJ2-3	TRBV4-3	TGCGCCAGCAGCCAATATCGGACTAGCGGGGGCACAGATACGCAGTATTTT	CASSQYRTSGGTDTQYF
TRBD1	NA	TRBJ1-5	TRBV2	TGTGCCAGCGCGGACAGGGAACAGCCCCAGCATTTT	CASADREQPQHF